A selection of T cell receptor beta chains follows, all from one sample in a study of cytomegalovirus exposure and HLA in healthy donors. Sequencing used immunoSEQ multiplex PCR; TCRdb keeps in-frame clones, though not all of them. In the table there are under 200,000 clones, 60% to 85% of which are singletons. Specimen: PBMCs. These receptors were taken from a man aged 40-49 years in good health and CMV-seronegative. CDR3s include the opening cysteine and the closing phenylalanine or tryptophan. A D gene is named only where the DNA matches it firmly. The listing skips clone size in some rows; elsewhere it reads once, few, many or a size class.

j_call clone_size d_call v_call cdr3_aa cdr3_nt
TRBJ1-1 NA NA TRBV29-1 CSVVRGDDGEAFF TGCAGCGTTGTCCGGGGAGATGATGGTGAAGCTTTCTTT
TRBJ2-7 NA NA TRBV7-9 CASSPLGGTSYEQYF TGTGCCAGCAGCCCCCTAGGTGGGACATCATACGAGCAGTACTTC
TRBJ2-7 once NA TRBV21-1 CASSKRWTGSPYEQYF TGTGCCAGCAGCAAAAGGTGGACAGGTTCACCCTACGAGCAGTACTTC
TRBJ2-7 NA NA TRBV6-1 CASSEIAGRSYEQYF TGTGCCAGCAGTGAAATAGCAGGGCGATCCTACGAGCAGTACTTC
TRBJ2-1 NA NA TRBV5-4 CASSFGSPDEQFF TGTGCCAGCAGCTTCGGTTCCCCTGATGAGCAGTTCTTC
TRBJ2-1 few TRBD2 TRBV7-2 CASSPGLVKGNEQFF TGTGCCAGCAGCCCTGGACTAGTCAAAGGGAATGAGCAGTTCTTC
TRBJ1-6 NA NA TRBV2 CASSEILAPGSYNSPLHF TGTGCCAGCAGTGAAATATTGGCCCCGGGCTCCTATAATTCACCCCTCCACTTT
TRBJ2-3 NA TRBD2 TRBV5-1 CASSSGAGGIGTDTQYF TGCGCCAGCAGCTCCGGCGCGGGGGGCATCGGCACAGATACGCAGTATTTT
TRBJ1-4 NA NA TRBV9 CASSASFRASNEKLFF TGTGCCAGCAGCGCCTCATTCAGGGCTAGTAATGAAAAACTGTTTTTT
TRBJ1-4 few TRBD1 TRBV29-1 CSAPYQGDDEKLFF TGCAGCGCCCCCTATCAGGGGGACGACGAAAAACTGTTTTTT
TRBJ1-1 NA TRBD1 TRBV7-9 CASSGMGQGMTEAFF TGTGCCAGCAGCGGAATGGGACAGGGAATGACTGAAGCTTTCTTT
TRBJ1-6 few NA TRBV2 CASTGLINSPLHF TGTGCCAGCACGGGACTGATAAATTCACCCCTCCACTTT
TRBJ1-4 NA TRBD1 TRBV5-1 CASSLEGTANEKLFF TGCGCCAGCAGCTTGGAAGGGACAGCTAATGAAAAACTGTTTTTT
TRBJ2-3 NA NA TRBV6-5 CASTKPGGTDTQYF TGTGCCAGCACCAAACCAGGGGGGACAGATACGCAGTATTTT
TRBJ1-2 NA TRBD1 TRBV27 CASSPTGPGFYGYTF TGTGCCAGCAGTCCGACAGGGCCGGGGTTCTATGGCTACACCTTC